The 17 T cell receptor beta chains given below trace back to one sample, sequenced in a study of blood T cells in healthy people across ages. Using a J-beta primer mix together with a sample-barcoded 5' primer, a second PCR was run for roughly 7 to 12 cycles. One entry per CDR3 protein results from TCRdb running MiXCR on the 5' RACE reads. The sample has about 1.8 million distinct CDR3 sequences, 40% to 55% seen once; the top ten hold approximately 2.1%. Sequencing was done on a sample of blood. Receptors originate from a woman between 40 and 55 years old in good health.

This clonotype was observed a few times. The rearrangement uses TRBV9 and TRBJ1-2; D is ambiguous. Germline loops: CDR1 SGDLS, CDR2 YYNGEE. Trimming removed 0 bases at V and 7 bases at J, with 7 bases between. This CDR3 contains 12 residues. The CDR3 region is CASSVGGSGYTF. In nucleotides, the CDR3 is TGTGCCAGCAGCGTAGGTGGGTCTGGCTACACCTTC.

This chain joins TRBV5-1 and TRBJ1-1; tentatively, D is TRBD1 (5 bases). CDR1 and CDR2 from the germline V gene are SGHRS and YFSETQ. The V end was cut by 4 bases, the J end by 4 bases, with 14 bases between. The CDR3 runs 14 residues. CDR3 region: CASSNQGSGTEAFF. For the CDR3, the DNA is TGCGCCAGCAGCAATCAGGGTAGCGGCACTGAAGCTTTCTTT.

The CDR3 loop reads CASSLNYQGYEQYF. The CDR3 nucleotides are TGTGCCAGCAGTTTAAATTACCAGGGCTACGAGCAGTACTTC. The gene calls are TRBV27 and TRBJ2-4, with D maybe TRBD1 (5 bases). The J call may be faulty, since TRBJ2-7 better matches the DNA end. Germline V gene sequence: CDR1 MNHEY, CDR2 SMNVEV (reference sequence). The length of the CDR3 is 14 residues.

A few counts support this clonotype. The chain carries TRBV7-2 and TRBJ2-7; D perhaps matches TRBD1 (5 bases). Germline V CDR1 and CDR2: SGHTA, FQGNSA. This CDR3 comprises 14 residues. The ends were cut back, 5 bases at V and 1 base at J, with 12 bases in the middle. CDR3 coding DNA: TGTGCCAGCAGCACGACAGCGTCTTCCTACGAGCAGTACTTC. Its translation is CASSTTASSYEQYF.

V usage is TRBV13 and J usage is TRBJ2-3; D not certain. Germline CDR1 PRHDT, CDR2 FYEKMQ (reference sequence). Trimming pared 1 base from V and 6 bases from J, leaving 14 bases between. This CDR3 is built from 15 residues. This CDR3 is CASSLAGRPEDTQYF. The CDR3 nucleotides are TGTGCCAGCAGCTTAGCCGGACGCCCTGAGGATACGCAGTATTTT.

The table lists this clonotype with a few counts. V gene TRBV7-2 combines with J gene TRBJ1-2; the match to TRBD1 covers 7 bases. The germline CDR1 and CDR2 sequences are SGHTA and FQGNSA. The CDR3 is 15 residues long. V was pared by 3 bases and J by 6 bases, with 10 bases of the junction left unmatched. CDR3 protein: CASSFRSDRSNGYTF. The CDR3 DNA reads as TGTGCCAGCAGCTTCCGCTCGGACAGGTCAAATGGCTACACCTTC.

Notes on this clonotype: One junction end disagrees with the germline gene, perhaps due to a read error. The chain recombines TRBV28 with TRBJ2-1, with 15 bases fitting TRBD2. CDR1 is MDHEN and CDR2 is SYDVKM in the germline V gene. This CDR3 comprises 18 residues. CDR3 DNA sequence: TGTGCCAGCAGTGGATCCGGGACTAGCGGGGGGCCGTACAATGAGCGGTTCTTC. This encodes CASSGSGTSGGPYNERFF.

The V and J genes are TRBV5-1 and TRBJ1-2; 10 bases map to TRBD1. Losses at the gene ends were 4 bases for V and 2 bases for J; bases not matched to a gene: 5. CDR1 is SGHRS, CDR2 YFSETQ, per germline. This CDR3 is 15 amino acids long. CDR3 bases: TGCGCCAGCAGCGCCGACAGGGGGCAGAACTATGGCTACACCTTC. Its translation: CASSADRGQNYGYTF.

This clonotype was recorded a few times. The CDR3, as DNA: TGCAGTGTAGTAGGCCCTCAAGCCACAGATACGCAGTATTTT. This translates into CSVVGPQATDTQYF. The V gene is TRBV20-1, the J gene TRBJ2-3, with unresolved D. Trimming left V 7 bases short and J 2 bases short, with 16 bases between. CDR1 and CDR2 from the germline V gene are DFQATT and SNEGSKA (reference sequence). The CDR3 sequence is 14 residues long.

The CDR3 DNA reads as TGCAGTGCCACGGACAGCCCCTATGGCTACACCTTC. Amino acids: CSATDSPYGYTF. This chain uses TRBV20-1 with TRBJ1-2; tentative D call: TRBD1 (6 bases). The CDR3 totals 12 residues. Germline CDR1 and CDR2: DFQATT and SNEGSKA (reference sequence). Trimming stripped 6 bases from V and 4 bases from J, with 12 bases between.

The chain couples TRBV2 to TRBJ1-2, with TRBD1 identical over 10 bases. V was clipped by 0 bases and J by 7 bases; unmatched bases: 8. From germline, CDR1 is SNHLY and CDR2 FYNNEI. This CDR3 is 16 amino acids long. CDR3 sequence reads: CASSEALGTGVGGYTF. The CDR3 DNA reads as TGTGCCAGCAGTGAAGCGCTTGGGACAGGGGTTGGTGGCTACACCTTC. The variable domain in full, completed from reference TRBV2 and TRBJ1-2, reads EPEVTQTPSHQVTQMGQEVILRCVPISNHLYFYWYRQILGQKVEFLVSFYNNEISEKSEIFDDQFSVERPDGSNFTLKIRSTKLEDSAMYFCASSEALGTGVGGYTFGSGTRLTVV.

In its sample, this clonotype was seen a few times. This chain connects TRBV7-2 to TRBJ1-6; D gene uncertain. Trimming stripped 5 bases from V and 7 bases from J, with 15 bases between. The V gene's germline CDR1 is SGHTA and CDR2 FQGNSA. There are 15 residues in the CDR3. The DNA of the CDR3 is TGTGCCAGCAGCCCCCGGCGGAGGGCGAATTCACCCCTCCACTTT. Protein: CASSPRRRANSPLHF.

The rearrangement joins TRBV6-6 to TRBJ2-1; D remains ambiguous. V dropped 7 bases and J dropped 3 bases, with 13 bases sitting between them. Germline V CDR1 and CDR2: MNHNY, SVGAGI (reference sequence). This CDR3 is 14 amino acids long. DNA for the CDR3: TGTGCCAGCAAGAACATCCTTCTCTACAATGAGCAGTTCTTC. Its protein is CASKNILLYNEQFF.

The rearrangement joins TRBV18 to TRBJ1-1, with TRBD1 as a possible D gene (5 bases). CDR3 length: 15 residues. Trimming left V 2 bases short and J 2 bases short, with 12 bases between. Per the germline V gene, CDR1 is KGHSH and CDR2 is LQKENI. The CDR3 here is CASSPFPGTNTEAFF. The CDR3 nucleotides are TGTGCCAGCTCACCATTCCCAGGGACTAACACTGAAGCTTTCTTT.

The chain employs TRBV4-3 and TRBJ1-2, with D perhaps TRBD1 (5 bases). Between the trimmed V and J ends, which lost 1 base and 7 bases, there was a span of 28 bases. CDR1 is LGHNA, CDR2 YSLEER, per germline. The CDR3 runs to 19 residues. CDR3 residues: CASSQAQGPGVPGFAGYTF. Here the CDR3 DNA reads TGCGCCAGCAGCCAAGCGCAAGGGCCCGGGGTTCCAGGGTTCGCTGGCTACACCTTC.

This clonotype has only one observation. Since a much larger clone is just one base distant, this may be a read error. This rearrangement joins TRBV10-3 to TRBJ2-5; 7 bases are shared with TRBD1. From germline, CDR1 is ENHRY and CDR2 SYGVKD. There are 14 residues in the CDR3. CDR3 sequence reads: CTISESTGKETQYF. As DNA, the CDR3 is TGTACCATCAGTGAGTCGACAGGGAAAGAGACCCAGTACTTC.

The rearrangement joins TRBV7-2 to TRBJ2-4; D is perhaps TRBD2 (6 bases). The germline V gene encodes CDR1 SGHTA and CDR2 FQGNSA. Trimming shortened V by 1 base and J by 7 bases, and 11 bases separated the two germline ends. The CDR3 extends over 14 amino acids. CDR3 coding DNA: TGTGCCAGCAGCTTAGACGCCCGGGGGAACATTCAGTACTTC. As protein: CASSLDARGNIQYF.